A single T cell receptor beta chain is shown here with its context. Its antigen remains unidentified. The sample belongs to a study of cytomegalovirus exposure and HLA in healthy donors. V shed 0 bases and J shed 11 bases, with 12 bases lying between them. The CDR3 length is 13 residues. Looked up from germline, CDR1 is MNHEY and CDR2 is SMNVEV (reference sequence). 60 Vbeta and 13 Jbeta primers were used in PCR. The table came from immunoSEQ multiplex PCR; TCRdb's copy has only in-frame clones and leaves some out. Of roughly 180,000 clones listed, around 76% are singletons. Findings and caveats of the study: The authors listed around 150 TCR beta chains as cytomegalovirus-associated. According to a later analysis, most TCR beta chains associated with CMV appeared HLA-restricted. One variant, a missense change in DCLRE1C, was linked in a later analysis to TCR beta V- and J-gene trimming.

This sequence was found in a woman aged 25 to 45 in good health and CMV-seropositive. This chain links TRBV27 with TRBJ2-3; TRBD2 might be the D (6 bases). The sample taken for sequencing was PBMCs. This chain's CDR3 is CASSLSPQGGQYF. Here the CDR3 DNA reads TGTGCCAGCAGTTTATCCCCCCAGGGAGGGCAGTATTTT.